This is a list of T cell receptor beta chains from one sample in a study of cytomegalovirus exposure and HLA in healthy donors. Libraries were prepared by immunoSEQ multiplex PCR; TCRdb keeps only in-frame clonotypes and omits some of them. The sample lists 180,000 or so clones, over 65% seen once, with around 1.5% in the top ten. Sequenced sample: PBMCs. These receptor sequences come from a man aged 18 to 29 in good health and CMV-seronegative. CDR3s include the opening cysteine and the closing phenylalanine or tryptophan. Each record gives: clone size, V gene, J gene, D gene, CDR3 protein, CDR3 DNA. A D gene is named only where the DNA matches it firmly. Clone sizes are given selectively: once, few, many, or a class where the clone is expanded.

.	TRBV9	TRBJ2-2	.	CASSALSGELFF	TGTGCCAGCAGCGCCCTCAGCGGGGAGCTGTTTTTT
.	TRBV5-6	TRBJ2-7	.	CASSLAVRGYEQYF	TGTGCCAGCAGCTTGGCAGTTCGTGGCTACGAGCAGTACTTC
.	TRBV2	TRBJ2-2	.	CASSEGQGKYTGELFF	TGTGCCAGCAGTGAAGGGCAGGGGAAATACACCGGGGAGCTGTTTTTT
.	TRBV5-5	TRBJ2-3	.	CASSLTSTDTQYF	TGTGCCAGCAGCTTGACTAGCACAGATACGCAGTATTTT
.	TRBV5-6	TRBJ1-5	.	CASSAGRSYQPQHF	TGTGCCAGCAGCGCGGGGAGGTCGTATCAGCCCCAGCATTTT
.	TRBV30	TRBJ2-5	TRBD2	CACGTSGGKGTQYF	TGTGCCTGTGGGACTAGCGGGGGAAAAGGGACCCAGTACTTC
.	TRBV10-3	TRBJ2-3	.	CAYRGPDTDTQYF	TGTGCCTACCGCGGTCCCGACACAGATACGCAGTATTTT
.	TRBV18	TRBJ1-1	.	CASSRSRGAPEAFF	TGTGCCAGCTCAAGAAGCAGGGGCGCTCCTGAAGCTTTCTTT
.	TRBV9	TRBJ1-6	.	CASSVRDGAYNSPLHF	TGTGCCAGCAGCGTAAGGGATGGGGCTTATAATTCACCCCTCCACTTT
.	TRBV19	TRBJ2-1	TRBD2	CASSVTGLAGAHEQFF	TGTGCCAGTAGTGTTACGGGACTAGCGGGGGCGCATGAGCAGTTCTTC
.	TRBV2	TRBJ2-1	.	CASSFDNEQFF	TGTGCCAGCAGTTTCGACAATGAGCAGTTCTTC
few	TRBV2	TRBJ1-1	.	CASSGLQGTEAFF	TGTGCCAGCAGTGGTTTACAGGGCACTGAAGCTTTCTTT
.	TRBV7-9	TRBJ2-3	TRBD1	CASSLAGQGAVDTQYF	TGTGCCAGCAGCTTAGCGGGACAGGGGGCCGTAGATACGCAGTATTTT
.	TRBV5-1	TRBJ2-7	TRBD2	CASSWGTSGWASSYEQYF	TGCGCCAGCAGCTGGGGGACTAGCGGGTGGGCAAGCTCCTACGAGCAGTACTTC